The 25 T cell receptor beta chains below come from one sample, sequenced in a study of CD8 T cells in ankylosing spondylitis (dated by TCRdb to the late 2010s). The library was produced with 5' RACE. TCRdb lists the instrument as Illumina HiSeq 2500. Clones were called with MiXCR by TCRdb after fastp trimmed the public reads at Q25, and only in-frame beta chains were retained. Every distinct CDR3 protein forms one entry, paired with its most common genes and DNA. For this sample the table gives some 250,000 distinct CDR3 sequences, of which approximately 24% were detected only once. The ten largest make up 0.5% to 0.75% of the sample. Sequencing was performed on blood, either unsorted or a sorted T cell fraction (not recorded which). These receptors were collected from a male donor with ankylosing spondylitis or in good health (not recorded which).

This sequence joins TRBV28 and TRBJ2-1; perhaps TRBD2 as D (6 bases). Deletions cut 2 bases from V and 8 bases from J, with 19 bases between. Germline-derived CDR1 and CDR2 are MDHEN and SYDVKM. This CDR3 has 16 residues. The CDR3 reads CASSLPPTRGVDEQFF. The CDR3 DNA follows: TGTGCCAGCAGTTTACCCCCGACTAGAGGAGTGGATGAGCAGTTCTTC.

This clonotype has more than one count but fewer than ten. This sequence joins TRBV5-1 and TRBJ2-5; D gene uncertain. V lost 0 bases and J 3 bases, leaving 9 bases between the germline ends. CDR1 SGHRS and CDR2 YFSETQ come from the germline V gene. CDR3 length: 14 residues. This CDR3 reads CASSLGGAEETQYF. The CDR3 region has the DNA TGCGCCAGCAGCTTGGGTGGCGCGGAAGAGACCCAGTACTTC. Together with reference TRBV5-1 and TRBJ2-5, the CDR3 gives the full variable domain: KAGVTQTPRYLIKTRGQQVTLSCSPISGHRSVSWYQQTPGQGLQFLFEYFSETQRNKGNFPGRFSGRQFSNSRSEMNVSTLELGDSALYLCASSLGGAEETQYFGPGTRLLVL.

This clonotype has more than one count but fewer than ten. This chain uses TRBV20-1 with TRBJ2-7; TRBD1 matches at 10 bases. With 4 bases clipped from V and 2 bases from J, the junction kept 2 bases outside the gene matches. This CDR3 is 13 amino acids long. Germline CDR1 is DFQATT and CDR2 is SNEGSKA (reference sequence). Written as DNA, the CDR3 is TGCAGTGCTAAGGACAGGGGGACCTACGAGCAGTACTTC. It codes for CSAKDRGTYEQYF.

This clonotype showed up just a few times. The chain uses TRBV6-2 or TRBV6-3 and TRBJ2-5, with D perhaps TRBD2 (6 bases). CDR3 length: 15 residues. Per the germline V gene, CDR1 is MNHEY and CDR2 is SVGEGT. The V end was cut by 7 bases, the J end by 2 bases, with 17 bases between. The DNA for the CDR3 is TGTGCCAGCACCCCGTTGGGCGGGGAACAAGAGACCCAGTACTTC. Its translation: CASTPLGGEQETQYF.

This clonotype appeared many times. The rearrangement links TRBV20-1 to TRBJ2-5; TRBD1 might be the D (6 bases). This CDR3 comprises 13 residues. Germline assignment: CDR1 DFQATT and CDR2 SNEGSKA (reference sequence). The CDR3 DNA is TGCAGACCACAGGCAGGGGTTCAAGAGACCCAGTACTTC. Translation gives CRPQAGVQETQYF.

V gene TRBV5-6 combines with J gene TRBJ2-1; D call uncertain. This CDR3 has 15 amino acids. Germline CDR1 reads SGHDT; CDR2 reads YYEEEE. V was shortened by 1 base and J by 1 base, with 9 bases between the two germline ends. DNA for the CDR3: TGTGCCAGCAGCTTGCGGACGGTTTCCTACAATGAGCAGTTCTTC. This sequence encodes CASSLRTVSYNEQFF.

This clonotype was seen many times. The chain joins TRBV4-1 to TRBJ1-3; D is uncertain. V was cut by 6 bases and J by 4 bases, with 19 bases left in between. The CDR3 is made up of 16 amino acids. Germline V CDR1 and CDR2: MGHRA, YSYEKL. CDR3 residues: CASRAPGRAGGNTIYF. In nucleotides, the CDR3 is TGCGCCAGCAGGGCTCCGGGGAGGGCAGGCGGAAACACCATATATTTT.

This clonotype has ten or more counts. The rearrangement links TRBV10-3 to TRBJ1-5, with D maybe TRBD1 (6 bases). The germline V and J ends were trimmed by 4 bases and 5 bases, with 12 bases remaining between them. The CDR3 spans 14 residues. CDR1 is ENHRY and CDR2 is SYGVKD in the germline V gene. CDR3 protein: CAISAFGGDQPQHF. CDR3 DNA sequence: TGTGCCATCAGTGCGTTCGGGGGCGATCAGCCCCAGCATTTT.

The gene calls are TRBV6-1 and TRBJ2-1; 7 nucleotides agree with TRBD2. Trimming removed 3 bases from V and 10 bases from J; junction bases left unmatched: 15. Germline V gene lookup returns CDR1 MNHNS and CDR2 SASEGT. The CDR3 runs 16 residues. The CDR3 nucleotides read TGTGCCAGCAGTGAGCCAACGAGAAGCAGCGGGGTAGAGCAGTTCTTC. Its protein is CASSEPTRSSGVEQFF.

This clonotype has just a few counts. This chain uses TRBV20-1 with TRBJ2-7; the match to TRBD2 covers 10 bases. CDR1 is DFQATT, CDR2 SNEGSKA, per germline (reference sequence). The V and J ends lost 5 bases and 2 bases, in that order; junction bases with no gene match: 6. The CDR3 has 14 amino acids. The CDR3 protein is CSADPSGGTYEQYF. The CDR3 DNA follows: TGCAGTGCTGACCCTAGCGGGGGCACCTACGAGCAGTACTTC.

In this sample, this clonotype turned up many times. The V gene is TRBV2, the J gene TRBJ2-1; D might be TRBD2 (5 bases). Trimming left V 5 bases short and J 12 bases short, with 23 bases between. CDR1 is SNHLY and CDR2 is FYNNEI in the germline V gene. There are 15 residues in the CDR3. Here the CDR3 reads CASSPQMSGSYRQFF. CDR3 nucleotides: TGTGCCAGCAGTCCCCAGATGAGTGGGAGTTATAGGCAGTTCTTC.

The chain is built from TRBV20-1 and TRBJ1-6; 8 bases fit TRBD1. CDR1 and CDR2 (germline): DFQATT, SNEGSKA (reference sequence). The CDR3 is made up of 14 amino acids. J gave up 10 bases and V 6 bases, and 11 bases lay outside the gene matches. The CDR3 DNA sequence: TGCAGTGCACCTACGGGACAGGCGGAGTCACCCCTCCACTTT. It codes for CSAPTGQAESPLHF.

This clonotype was counted a few times. The chain uses TRBV12-3 or TRBV12-4 and TRBJ2-2, with 8 bases lining up with TRBD1. This CDR3 is 15 amino acids long. With 6 bases clipped from V and 4 bases from J, the junction kept 7 bases outside the gene matches. Here the CDR3 reads CASSPWTGLTGELFF. For the CDR3, the DNA is TGTGCCAGCAGCCCCTGGACAGGGCTCACCGGGGAGCTGTTTTTT.

J is TRBJ2-4 and V is TRBV28, with D uncertain. V was pared by 5 bases and J by 0 bases, with 5 bases between. This CDR3 region has 13 residues. Per germline, CDR1 MDHEN and CDR2 SYDVKM. CDR3 nucleotides: TGTGCCAGCAGTCTTATAGCCAAAAACATTCAGTACTTC. Its translation is CASSLIAKNIQYF.

The rearrangement links TRBV3-1 to TRBJ2-5; tentatively, D is TRBD1 (6 bases). The V gene lost 5 bases and the J gene lost 9 bases, with 10 bases spanning the gap. Germline assignment: CDR1 LGHDT and CDR2 YNNKEL (reference sequence). The CDR3 runs to 11 residues. CDR3 sequence (DNA): TGTGCCAGCAGCACCGGGACACCCCAGTACTTC. Translation: CASSTGTPQYF.

This clonotype came up many times. The chain's CDR3 is CAIGLSTDTQYF. DNA of the CDR3: TGTGCCATTGGATTAAGCACAGATACGCAGTATTTT. The chain links TRBV10-3 to TRBJ2-3, with unresolved D. V was cut by 9 bases and J by 0 bases, with 7 bases left in between. Germline V gene sequence: CDR1 ENHRY, CDR2 SYGVKD. The CDR3 length is 12 residues.

The CDR3 DNA reads as TGTGCCAGCAGTTTTAGGGGAAGGGCGGAGACCCAGTACTTC. It translates to CASSFRGRAETQYF. The chain combines TRBV12-3 or TRBV12-4 with TRBJ2-5, with a possible D match to TRBD1 (5 bases). Trimming took 3 bases from V and 5 from J, leaving 13 bases between them. CDR3 length: 14 amino acids.

This rearrangement joins TRBV20-1 to TRBJ2-1; 8 bases are a match to TRBD2. The V segment lost 0 bases and the J segment 7 bases; nucleotides outside the gene matches: 8. Looked up from germline, CDR1 is DFQATT and CDR2 is SNEGSKA (reference sequence). CDR3 length: 15 residues. As DNA, the CDR3 is TGCAGTGCTAGAGATGGCCGGGGGGGTCGGAATGAGCAGTTCTTC. Protein sequence: CSARDGRGGRNEQFF.

This clonotype was found many times. The rearrangement links TRBV20-1 to TRBJ1-2; no clear D. Trimming shortened V by 0 bases and J by 3 bases, and 11 bases separated the two germline ends. The CDR3 extends over 14 amino acids. The V gene's germline CDR1 is DFQATT and CDR2 SNEGSKA (reference sequence). CDR3 in DNA: TGCAGTGCTAGAGATTCGGGCGGTTACTATGGCTACACCTTC. Amino acids: CSARDSGGYYGYTF.

CDR3 amino acids: CAISTASNTQYF. CDR3 coding DNA: TGTGCCATCAGTACCGCCTCTAATACGCAGTATTTT. V is TRBV10-3 and J is TRBJ2-3; D not resolved. Trimming stripped 5 bases from V and 7 bases from J, with 10 bases between. This CDR3 contains 12 residues. Germline assignment: CDR1 ENHRY and CDR2 SYGVKD.

This clonotype has just a few counts. V is TRBV20-1 and J is TRBJ2-4, with TRBD2 matching 14 bases. The trim removed 6 bases at V and 0 bases at J, leaving 7 bases unmatched. Germline V gene sequence: CDR1 DFQATT, CDR2 SNEGSKA (reference sequence). The length of the CDR3 is 17 residues. The CDR3 loop reads CSATGLAGVLAKNIQYF. Written as DNA, the CDR3 is TGCAGTGCCACGGGACTAGCGGGGGTTCTAGCCAAAAACATTCAGTACTTC.

The CDR3 spells CSAFHRVGNEQFF. In DNA form, the CDR3 reads TGCAGTGCTTTCCACAGGGTAGGAAATGAGCAGTTCTTC. The chain joins TRBV20-1 to TRBJ2-1, with D maybe TRBD1 (6 bases). Per germline, CDR1 DFQATT and CDR2 SNEGSKA (reference sequence). The V end was cut by 5 bases, the J end by 7 bases, with 15 bases between. The CDR3 runs 13 residues.

This clonotype was found many times. This chain uses TRBV4-1 with TRBJ2-3; tentative D call: TRBD1 (5 bases). From germline, CDR1 is MGHRA and CDR2 YSYEKL. Between the trimmed V and J ends, which lost 0 bases and 6 bases, there was a span of 19 bases. The CDR3 totals 17 residues. The CDR3 nucleotides read TGCGCCAGCAGCCAAGATCTACGCAGGCAGGGTGGGGATACGCAGTATTTT. Translated: CASSQDLRRQGGDTQYF.

The V call is TRBV18, the J call TRBJ2-5; possible D gene TRBD2, 7 bases. CDR1 is KGHSH and CDR2 is LQKENI in the germline V gene. Trimming took 5 bases from V and 5 from J, leaving 18 bases between them. The CDR3 runs to 15 residues. CDR3: CASSSTGGSGETQYF. The CDR3 DNA reads as TGTGCCAGCTCATCTACGGGGGGCAGCGGGGAGACCCAGTACTTC.

This clonotype was observed at least ten times. V usage is TRBV20-1 and J usage is TRBJ2-3, with 9 nucleotides matching TRBD2. Germline CDR1 is DFQATT and CDR2 is SNEGSKA (reference sequence). V shed 3 bases, J shed 0 bases, and the junction held 10 bases outside the gene matches. The CDR3 is made up of 17 amino acids. CDR3 DNA: TGCAGTGCTAGGCTTAGCGGGGGCCTTTCTAGCACAGATACGCAGTATTTT. It specifies CSARLSGGLSSTDTQYF.